Listed below are T cell receptor beta chains from one sample, sequenced in a study of blood T cell repertoires in COVID-19. The table came from immunoSEQ multiplex PCR; TCRdb's copy has only in-frame clones and leaves some out. The repertoire holds 200,000 or so clones, with 88% as singletons. Sequenced material: PBMCs or T cells enriched from blood (not recorded which). The receptors here all came from a woman aged 25 to 39 who had been exposed to COVID-19. Both conserved end residues are part of each CDR3. The D gene is left open where the match is weak. Clone size, where shown, is once, few, many, or a class for clones that have expanded.

CDR3nt | CDR3aa | d_gene | j_gene | v_gene | abundance
TGCGCCAGCAGCCCTGGGACAGGCCGCGGTGACACCATATATTTT | CASSPGTGRGDTIYF | TRBD1 | TRBJ1-3 | TRBV5-1 | .
TGTGCCACCAGGGGGACAGGGGAGAACACTGAAGCTTTCTTT | CATRGTGENTEAFF | TRBD1 | TRBJ1-1 | TRBV24-1 | .
TGTGCCAGCAGTGAATGGGAGATCTCCTACAATGAGCAGTTCTTC | CASSEWEISYNEQFF | . | TRBJ2-1 | TRBV6-1 | .
TGTGCCAGCTCACCGCCCGGGACAGGGGGGAGGAATGAGCAGTTCTTC | CASSPPGTGGRNEQFF | TRBD1 | TRBJ2-1 | TRBV18 | .
TGTGCCAGCACCGTGGGGGGTGGGACAGATACGCAGTATTTT | CASTVGGGTDTQYF | . | TRBJ2-3 | TRBV2 | .
TGTGCCAGCAGTCCACGACTACGGCCTACGGAGACCCAGTACTTC | CASSPRLRPTETQYF | . | TRBJ2-5 | TRBV6-5 | .
TGCGCCAGCAGCCACGCCGGGAGCGGGAGGGCCGCGGATACGCAGTATTTT | CASSHAGSGRAADTQYF | TRBD2 | TRBJ2-3 | TRBV4-1 | .
TGTGCCAGCAGTCCCATCGGCTATGGCTACACCTTC | CASSPIGYGYTF | . | TRBJ1-2 | TRBV6-5 | few
TGTGCCAGCAGGCCCGGGGGTGCGGGAAACACCATATATTTT | CASRPGGAGNTIYF | . | TRBJ1-3 | TRBV6-5 | .
TGTGCCAGCAGCCAAGTCCGGCGGGAGCAGTACTTC | CASSQVRREQYF | . | TRBJ2-7 | TRBV3-1/TRBV3-2 | .
TGCGCCAGCAGGTATCAGGTGAACACAGATACGCAGTATTTT | CASRYQVNTDTQYF | . | TRBJ2-3 | TRBV5-1 | .
TGTGCCAGTAGCCTTCCCAATCAGCCCCAGCATTTT | CASSLPNQPQHF | . | TRBJ1-5 | TRBV19 | .
TGTGCCAGCAGCCAAGACGGACAGGGTGAGACCCAGTACTTC | CASSQDGQGETQYF | TRBD1 | TRBJ2-5 | TRBV4-2 | .
TGTGCCAGCAGCCAAGAATGGAGGGATGGCGGAAAACTGTTTTTT | CASSQEWRDGGKLFF | . | TRBJ1-4 | TRBV4-2 | .
TGTGCCAGTAGTATTTCAGGGGCATCCTTTGGCTACACCTTC | CASSISGASFGYTF | . | TRBJ1-2 | TRBV19 | .
TGCGCCAGCAGCTTTGGACTAGCGGCTGGCAATGAGCAGTTCTTC | CASSFGLAAGNEQFF | TRBD2 | TRBJ2-1 | TRBV5-1 | .
TGTGCCAGCAGCACGGCTAGCGGGAGGGAAGTAGATACGCAGTATTTT | CASSTASGREVDTQYF | TRBD2 | TRBJ2-3 | TRBV2 | .
TGTGCCAGCAGTGAAGGGCCGGACACCCGCACAGATACGCAGTATTTT | CASSEGPDTRTDTQYF | . | TRBJ2-3 | TRBV25-1 | .
TGTGCCAGTAGTGGCCAGGGTATTGTGGACTCCTACAATGAGCAGTTCTTC | CASSGQGIVDSYNEQFF | . | TRBJ2-1 | TRBV19 | .
TGTGCCAGCAGCCCAGAGAAGGGGAATGAGCAGTTCTTC | CASSPEKGNEQFF | . | TRBJ2-1 | TRBV7-3 | few
TGCGCCAGCAGCCAGGGCCCGGGACAGGGATTCCGCGAGCAGTACTTC | CASSQGPGQGFREQYF | TRBD1 | TRBJ2-7 | TRBV4-1 | .
TGTGCCAGCTCCCCCCGACAGGGGTATGACACTGAAGCTTTCTTT | CASSPRQGYDTEAFF | TRBD1 | TRBJ1-1 | TRBV18 | .
TGTGCCAGCAGCTATGGACAGGGCAACACTGAAGCTTTCTTT | CASSYGQGNTEAFF | TRBD1 | TRBJ1-1 | TRBV14 | .
TGTGCCACCAGTAAGCAGGGTACCACCGGGGAGCTGTTTTTT | CATSKQGTTGELFF | . | TRBJ2-2 | TRBV24-1 | .
TGTGCCAGCAGTAGACTAGCGCTCCAGACCCAAGAGACCCAGTACTTC | CASSRLALQTQETQYF | TRBD2 | TRBJ2-5 | TRBV28 | .
TGCGCCAGCAGTGAGGGGACTAGCGGAGTTCCCTACGAGCAGTACTTC | CASSEGTSGVPYEQYF | TRBD2 | TRBJ2-7 | TRBV10-1 | .
TGTGCCAGCAGTGCCTTGAGGGGCGCGGGGTACGAGCAGTACTTC | CASSALRGAGYEQYF | . | TRBJ2-7 | TRBV2 | .
TGTGCCAGCAGTTCACAAATCGACACCGGGGAGCTGTTTTTT | CASSSQIDTGELFF | . | TRBJ2-2 | TRBV7-2 | .
TGTGCCAGCAGTCTCACTGAAGCTTTCTTT | CASSLTEAFF | . | TRBJ1-1 | TRBV28 | .
TGTGCCAGCAGCCTACCGGACACGTCCATAGTCTCGAAAACTGAAGCTTTCTTT | CASSLPDTSIVSKTEAFF | . | TRBJ1-1 | TRBV7-9 | once
TGTGCCAGCAGTCGGTCAGATACGCAGTATTTT | CASSRSDTQYF | . | TRBJ2-3 | TRBV6-5 | .
TGTGCCTGTAAAAGGGGGCGGATAGAAGAGACCCAGTACTTC | CACKRGRIEETQYF | TRBD1 | TRBJ2-5 | TRBV30 | .
TGTGCCAGCAGGTCGACAGATCGGGATACGCAGTATTTT | CASRSTDRDTQYF | . | TRBJ2-3 | TRBV6-5 | .
TGTGCCAGCAGCGTATTTACGGGAGCGGGGACCGGGGAGCTGTTTTTT | CASSVFTGAGTGELFF | TRBD2 | TRBJ2-2 | TRBV9 | few
TGTGCCAGCAGTTCCACCGGGCTACCAAGGGGAGATACGCAGTATTTT | CASSSTGLPRGDTQYF | . | TRBJ2-3 | TRBV6-5 | .
TGCAGCGTTGAGGGCCTTGAAGCTTTCTTT | CSVEGLEAFF | . | TRBJ1-1 | TRBV29-1 | .
TGTGCCAGTAGTAATACAGGGGTCCATGGAAAACTGTTTTTT | CASSNTGVHGKLFF | TRBD1 | TRBJ1-4 | TRBV19 | .
TGTGCCAGCAGACCTACCCTGGGACTTCACACCGGGGAGCTGTTTTTT | CASRPTLGLHTGELFF | . | TRBJ2-2 | TRBV28 | .
TGTGCCAGTAGTAAGCGGGATACCGGGTTCAGCACAGATACGCAGTATTTT | CASSKRDTGFSTDTQYF | TRBD2 | TRBJ2-3 | TRBV19 | .
TGCGCCAGCAGCTTCAGTTTGAACACTGAAGCTTTCTTT | CASSFSLNTEAFF | . | TRBJ1-1 | TRBV5-1 | once
TGTGCCAGCAGAGGGCAGGGTGATGGCTACACCTTC | CASRGQGDGYTF | . | TRBJ1-2 | TRBV27 | .
TGTGCCAGCAGCTTAGTCGTGGTAGCGGGAGAGCAGTTCTTC | CASSLVVVAGEQFF | TRBD2 | TRBJ2-1 | TRBV7-2 | .
TGCGCCAGCATGTTAGCGGGAGGTAAGCATGAGCAGTTCTTC | CASMLAGGKHEQFF | TRBD2 | TRBJ2-1 | TRBV5-1 | .
TGTGCCAGCAGTTTGCGGACACGAACTGAAGCTTTCTTT | CASSLRTRTEAFF | . | TRBJ1-1 | TRBV12-3/TRBV12-4 | .
TGTGCCAGTCAAAAGCATAGCGAAAAACTGTTTTTT | CASQKHSEKLFF | . | TRBJ1-4 | TRBV3-1/TRBV3-2 | .
TGTGCCAGCAAGCCGACAGGGGTGTATGGCTACACCTTC | CASKPTGVYGYTF | TRBD1 | TRBJ1-2 | TRBV6-5 | few
TGCGCCAGCAGGCGAGACGGGGACTACGAGCAGTACTTC | CASRRDGDYEQYF | . | TRBJ2-7 | TRBV5-1 | .
TGTGCCACTTTAGACCGGGACACCTCCTCCTACGAGCAGTACTTC | CATLDRDTSSYEQYF | . | TRBJ2-7 | TRBV10-3 | .